This T cell receptor beta chain was documented in a study of blood T cells in healthy people across ages. A sample-barcoded 5' primer and a J-beta primer mix were used in a second PCR of about 7 to 11 cycles. One entry per CDR3 protein, called by TCRdb with MiXCR from the 5' RACE reads. Here the sample spans fewer than 1.5 million distinct CDR3 sequences, around 39% being singletons. Per sample, a minimum of 6 million PBMCs were isolated. Study results and limitations: Age showed a roughly linear inverse relationship with TCR beta diversity per million T cells. Both higher diversity and more naive CD4+ cells marked long-lived donors when set against aged donors.

Of note for this clonotype: Its antigen is currently unknown.

The sample was blood. The TCR originated in a woman aged 18-29 years in good health.

CDR3 nucleotides: TGTGCCAGCAGTTCTACCTCTGGTCGGGGTCTCTACGAGCAGTACTTC. Translating gives CASSSTSGRGLYEQYF. The chain carries TRBV12-3 or TRBV12-4 and TRBJ2-7; tentative D call: TRBD2 (5 bases). The CDR3 runs to 16 residues. Between the trimmed V and J ends, which lost 4 bases and 3 bases, there was a span of 19 bases.